This entry lists 24 T cell receptor beta chains sequenced from one sample in a study of blood T cells in healthy people across ages. Primers used in a second PCR of roughly 6 to 11 cycles were a sample-barcoded 5' primer and a J-beta primer mix. Via MiXCR, TCRdb re-called the 5' RACE reads, giving one row per CDR3 protein. The repertoire has approximately 760,000 distinct CDR3 sequences, around 25% of them found once; the top ten carry 9.4%. This same sample was also part of a study on T cells of mothers and their children.

Input material: blood. The receptor source for this set is a boy under 18 in good health.

The rearrangement joins TRBV6-1 to TRBJ1-5; D gene uncertain. The CDR3 is made up of 16 amino acids. Germline CDR1 MNHNS, CDR2 SASEGT. The ends were cut back, 1 base at V and 1 base at J, with 11 bases in the middle. This chain's CDR3 is CASSEDGFFSNQPQHF. The CDR3 nucleotides read TGTGCCAGCAGTGAAGATGGATTTTTCAGCAATCAGCCCCAGCATTTT.

The chain recombines TRBV28 with TRBJ2-7; TRBD1 might be the D (6 bases). Per the germline V gene, CDR1 is MDHEN and CDR2 is SYDVKM. This CDR3 has 13 residues. V lost 6 bases and J 3 bases, leaving 12 bases between the germline ends. Written as DNA, the CDR3 is TGTGCCAGCAGCCGGACAGATGTCTACGAGCAGTACTTC. Its translation: CASSRTDVYEQYF.

The chain employs TRBV5-1 and TRBJ1-4; tentatively, D is TRBD1 (5 bases). Germline V CDR1 and CDR2: SGHRS, YFSETQ. The CDR3 consists of 15 residues. Trimming shortened V by 1 base and J by 5 bases, and 12 bases separated the two germline ends. CDR3 coding DNA: TGCGCCAGCAGCTTGTATCGGGGGGAGAATGAAAAACTGTTTTTT. Its translation: CASSLYRGENEKLFF.

This chain uses TRBV20-1 with TRBJ2-5, with D perhaps TRBD1 (5 bases). V dropped 4 bases and J dropped 11 bases, with 23 bases sitting between them. Per the germline V gene, CDR1 is DFQATT and CDR2 is SNEGSKA (reference sequence). This CDR3 has 14 amino acids. CDR3 sequence: CSAKKGSVTESQYF. The CDR3 DNA is TGCAGTGCTAAGAAGGGGTCAGTGACGGAGAGTCAGTACTTC.

The chain combines TRBV28 with TRBJ1-1; D gene unclear. V was cut by 3 bases and J by 1 base, with 15 bases left in between. Germline V gene sequence: CDR1 MDHEN, CDR2 SYDVKM. The CDR3 runs 16 residues. The CDR3 here is CASSFPGYTWNTEAFF. CDR3 in DNA: TGTGCCAGCAGTTTTCCGGGTTACACTTGGAACACTGAAGCTTTCTTT.

This clonotype showed up just once. The rearrangement uses TRBV10-3 and TRBJ1-2, with D possibly TRBD1 on 5 matching bases. CDR1 is ENHRY, CDR2 SYGVKD, per germline. The CDR3 covers 16 residues. V shed 2 bases and J shed 3 bases, with 16 bases lying between them. This CDR3 reads CAISEPRDPEDYGYTF. The CDR3 nucleotides are TGTGCCATCAGTGAGCCCCGGGACCCGGAGGACTATGGCTACACCTTC.

J is TRBJ2-4 and V is TRBV6-4, with D perhaps TRBD2 (6 bases). There are 14 residues in the CDR3. The V gene lost 3 bases and the J gene lost 4 bases, with 10 bases spanning the gap. Germline V gene lookup returns CDR1 MRHNA and CDR2 SNTAGT. The CDR3 here is CASSERDWKNIQYF. CDR3 DNA sequence: TGTGCCAGCAGTGAACGGGACTGGAAAAACATTCAGTACTTC.

This clonotype has just a few counts. V and J are TRBV20-1 and TRBJ1-6, with a weak D call TRBD1 (5 bases). The V gene lost 0 bases and the J gene lost 4 bases, with 7 bases spanning the gap. CDR1 DFQATT and CDR2 SNEGSKA come from the germline V gene (reference sequence). The CDR3 contains 14 residues. In DNA form, the CDR3 reads TGCAGTGCTAGAGACGACAGATATAATTCACCCCTCCACTTT. It translates to CSARDDRYNSPLHF.

The chain has TRBV28 and TRBJ2-1, with D hard to call. The CDR3 is 14 residues long. CDR1 and CDR2 (germline): MDHEN, SYDVKM. V was cut by 3 bases and J by 3 bases, with 9 bases left in between. CDR3 DNA sequence: TGTGCCAGCAGTTTTCTTACAAACTACAATGAGCAGTTCTTC. It codes for CASSFLTNYNEQFF. Full variable domain (missing parts from reference TRBV28 and TRBJ2-1): DVKVTQSSRYLVKRTGEKVFLECVQDMDHENMFWYRQDPGLGLRLIYFSYDVKMKEKGDIPEGYSVSREKKERFSLILESASTNQTSMYLCASSFLTNYNEQFFGPGTRLTVL.

V usage is TRBV27 and J usage is TRBJ1-1, with 8 positions matching TRBD1. CDR1 is MNHEY, CDR2 SMNVEV, per germline (reference sequence). With 8 bases clipped from V and 1 base from J, the junction kept 3 bases outside the gene matches. The CDR3 is 13 residues long. The CDR3 nucleotides are TGTGCCAGCGGTCAGGGGGCGAACACTGAAGCTTTCTTT. Its translation: CASGQGANTEAFF.

This rearrangement joins TRBV29-1 to TRBJ1-2; 11 bases align to TRBD1. The germline gives CDR1 SQVTM, CDR2 ANQGSEA. CDR3 length: 15 amino acids. The V gene end was trimmed by 0 bases and the J gene end by 7 bases; junction bases not matched to a gene: 7. Written as DNA, the CDR3 is TGCAGCGTTGAAGATCCGGACAGGGGGCGCGGTGGCTACACCTTC. It specifies CSVEDPDRGRGGYTF.

The V call is TRBV9, the J call TRBJ2-5; the match to TRBD1 covers 9 bases. The J call is in doubt because the DNA end fits TRBJ2-1 better. Looked up from germline, CDR1 is SGDLS and CDR2 is YYNGEE. The CDR3 is made up of 13 amino acids. The CDR3 coding sequence is TGTGCCAGCACCGGGACAGGGAGGTATGAGCAGTTCTTC. It specifies CASTGTGRYEQFF.

In its sample, this clonotype was seen a few times. This chain joins TRBV20-1 and TRBJ2-5, with TRBD2 matching 15 bases. The CDR3 runs to 16 residues. The germline gives CDR1 DFQATT, CDR2 SNEGSKA (reference sequence). The V segment lost 6 bases and the J segment 4 bases; nucleotides outside the gene matches: 9. The CDR3 DNA reads TGCAGTGCGTTTAGAGGACTAGCGGGAGGGCTAGAGACCCAGTACTTC. The encoded protein is CSAFRGLAGGLETQYF.

This sequence joins TRBV12-5 and TRBJ1-2, with D tentatively TRBD1 (6 bases). The V and J ends lost 3 bases and 4 bases respectively, with 9 bases between them. From germline, CDR1 is LGHNT and CDR2 FRNRAP. This CDR3 contains 13 residues. In nucleotides, the CDR3 is TGTGCTAGTGGTTTTGGGGGCCTCTATGGCTACACCTTC. It specifies CASGFGGLYGYTF. The full variable domain, with the rest looked up from reference TRBV12-5 and TRBJ1-2, is DARVTQTPRHKVTEMGQEVTMRCQPILGHNTVFWYRQTMMQGLELLAYFRNRAPLDDSGMPKDRFSAEMPDATLATLKIQPSEPRDSAVYFCASGFGGLYGYTFGSGTRLTVV.

This clonotype has only a few counts. The V gene is TRBV7-3, the J gene TRBJ1-2; D is unresolved. V lost 1 base and J lost 3, with 6 bases in between. The germline V gene has CDR1 SGHTA and CDR2 FQGTGA. The CDR3 runs 13 residues. CDR3 nucleotide sequence: TGTGCCAGCAGCTTAAGGGTGGACTATGGCTACACCTTC. Protein: CASSLRVDYGYTF.

The J gene is TRBJ2-1, the V gene TRBV12-5; D uncertain. The CDR3 has 16 amino acids. Germline CDR1 and CDR2: LGHNT and FRNRAP. V was cut by 5 bases and J by 0 bases, with 14 bases left in between. The DNA for the CDR3 is TGTGCTAGTGGTGCCCCGGGTCTTAGCTCCTACAATGAGCAGTTCTTC. Translating gives CASGAPGLSSYNEQFF.

The chain couples TRBV9 to TRBJ2-1, with unresolved D. Germline V gives CDR1 SGDLS, CDR2 YYNGEE. Deletions cut 0 bases from V and 0 bases from J, with 7 bases between. The CDR3 contains 15 residues. The DNA of the CDR3 is TGTGCCAGCAGCGTAGGTACGGCCTCCTACAATGAGCAGTTCTTC. The encoded protein is CASSVGTASYNEQFF.

This clonotype came up a few times. The CDR3 sequence is CSALPLRAGAADTQYF. The CDR3 bases are TGCAGTGCCCTGCCCCTAAGAGCGGGAGCTGCAGATACGCAGTATTTT. This chain uses TRBV20-1 with TRBJ2-3, with 8 bases that match TRBD2. Germline CDR1 DFQATT, CDR2 SNEGSKA (reference sequence). The CDR3 has 16 amino acids. The junction had 15 bases not matched to a gene; V was cut back by 6 bases and J by 4 bases.

This clonotype was picked up a small number of times. The rearrangement links TRBV3-1 to TRBJ2-1, with 10 nucleotides matching TRBD2. CDR3 length: 16 amino acids. Germline-derived CDR1 and CDR2 are LGHDT and YNNKEL (reference sequence). V dropped 8 bases and J dropped 9; count of bases not matched to a gene: 16. The DNA for the CDR3 is TGTGCCAGCGGCCCTCAACCCGGGCTAGCGGGGGTTGAGCAGTTCTTC. It codes for CASGPQPGLAGVEQFF.

This clonotype has more than one count but fewer than ten. This chain connects TRBV6-1 to TRBJ2-3; 12 bases are shared with TRBD2. CDR3 size: 16 residues. Germline V gene sequence: CDR1 MNHNS, CDR2 SASEGT. V lost 6 bases and J lost 4; bases outside the gene matches: 8. In DNA, the CDR3 is TGTGCCAGCAGGCGACTAGCGGGAGATTTCGCAGATACGCAGTATTTT. Translation gives CASRRLAGDFADTQYF.

The chain links TRBV7-9 to TRBJ1-5, with 7 bases fitting TRBD1. Germline-derived CDR1 and CDR2 are SEHNR and FQNEAQ (reference sequence). V gave up 5 bases and J gave up 7 bases; unmatched junction bases: 5. This CDR3 contains 13 residues. CDR3 bases: TGTGCCAGCAGCGATAACAGGGGACAGCCCCAGCATTTT. It translates to CASSDNRGQPQHF.

The chain combines TRBV6-1 with TRBJ1-2; 7 bases line up with TRBD1. From germline, CDR1 is MNHNS and CDR2 SASEGT. The V and J ends lost 0 bases and 5 bases, in that order; junction bases with no gene match: 6. The length of the CDR3 is 15 residues. DNA of the CDR3: TGTGCCAGCAGTGAAGCGTTACAGGGGTGGTATGGCTACACCTTC. Translating it yields CASSEALQGWYGYTF.

The sample holds one count of this clonotype. V usage is TRBV29-1 and J usage is TRBJ2-3; D call uncertain. V lost 6 bases, J lost 4 bases, and 17 bases lay in between. In germline, CDR1 is SQVTM, CDR2 ANQGSEA. The CDR3 runs to 14 residues. CDR3 bases: TGCAGCGTGATCCGGGCCCTTGGAGCAGATACGCAGTATTTT. Translating gives CSVIRALGADTQYF.

In its sample, this clonotype was seen a few times. The chain links TRBV19 to TRBJ2-1; 9 nucleotides match TRBD1. The CDR3 is 15 amino acids. Germline V gene sequence: CDR1 LNHDA, CDR2 SQIVND (reference sequence). V dropped 2 bases and J dropped 4; count of bases not matched to a gene: 3. The CDR3 loop reads CASSILGTGYNEQFF. In DNA, the CDR3 is TGTGCCAGTAGTATATTAGGGACAGGGTACAATGAGCAGTTCTTC.